The 31 T cell receptor beta chains given below trace back to one sample, sequenced in a study of control samples from healthy donors and cancer patients. The protocol was immunoSEQ multiplex PCR, while the TCRdb copy is restricted to in-frame clones and leaves out a portion. The sample shows about 86,000 clones, approximately 93% of them seen only once. Material for sequencing was blood. The receptor source for this set is a woman in her 30s in good health.

V gene TRBV6-1 combines with J gene TRBJ1-1; no firm D call. Deletions cut 0 bases from V and 6 bases from J, with 23 bases between. Looked up from germline, CDR1 is MNHNS and CDR2 is SASEGT. This CDR3 region has 18 residues. The CDR3 region has the DNA TGTGCCAGCAGTGAAGCGCTTCGGTACGGGGAGCAGTGGGCTGAAGCTTTCTTT. It codes for CASSEALRYGEQWAEAFF.

The chain links TRBV5-1 to TRBJ1-1; weak D call: TRBD1 (6 bases). This CDR3 region has 14 residues. Germline values: CDR1 SGHRS, CDR2 YFSETQ. V lost 3 bases and J lost 4, with 13 bases in between. CDR3 sequence reads: CASSYTGSSTEAFF. The CDR3 DNA reads as TGCGCCAGCAGCTATACAGGGAGTAGCACTGAAGCTTTCTTT.

The V and J genes are TRBV13 and TRBJ2-7; no definite D call. This CDR3 is built from 12 residues. Germline CDR1 reads PRHDT; CDR2 reads FYEKMQ (reference sequence). Between the trimmed V and J ends, which lost 1 base and 3 bases, there was a span of 4 bases. The CDR3 region is CASSLESYEQYF. In DNA, the CDR3 is TGTGCCAGCAGCTTAGAGAGCTACGAGCAGTACTTC.

The gene calls are TRBV14 and TRBJ2-7, with D perhaps TRBD1 (6 bases). There are 16 residues in the CDR3. The V and J ends lost 4 bases and 3 bases respectively, with 19 bases between them. Germline loops: CDR1 SGHDN, CDR2 FVKESK. CDR3 bases: TGTGCCAGCAGCCGAAGACAGGCCGCAACGCACTACGAGCAGTACTTC. It translates to CASSRRQAATHYEQYF.

The chain joins TRBV2 to TRBJ1-1; the match to TRBD1 covers 9 bases. The germline gives CDR1 SNHLY, CDR2 FYNNEI. V lost 5 bases, J lost 1 base, and 2 bases stayed unmatched. This CDR3 has 14 residues. The CDR3 coding sequence is TGTGCCAGCAGTAAGGGACAGGGGAACACTGAAGCTTTCTTT. As protein: CASSKGQGNTEAFF.

This rearrangement joins TRBV19 to TRBJ1-6; D remains unclear. Germline CDR1 is LNHDA and CDR2 is SQIVND (reference sequence). The CDR3 sequence is 14 residues long. Between the trimmed V and J ends, which lost 9 bases and 3 bases, there was a span of 12 bases. CDR3 nucleotides: TGTGCCAGCAATGGACTCTACTATAATTCACCCCTCCACTTT. Its protein is CASNGLYYNSPLHF.

The rearrangement uses TRBV5-5 and TRBJ1-1, with D tentatively TRBD1 (6 bases). There are 14 residues in the CDR3. V was pared by 0 bases and J by 8 bases, with 14 bases between. Germline V gives CDR1 SGHKS, CDR2 YYEKEE (reference sequence). CDR3 region: CASSLGMGGPEAFF. CDR3 DNA: TGTGCCAGCAGCTTGGGTATGGGGGGGCCCGAAGCTTTCTTT.

The genes are TRBV7-9 and TRBJ1-6; 7 bases fit TRBD1. V was pared by 2 bases and J by 7 bases, with 11 bases of the junction left unmatched. This CDR3 contains 17 residues. Germline V CDR1 and CDR2: SEHNR, FQNEAQ (reference sequence). The CDR3 reads CASSLYRIGTENSPLHF. The CDR3 DNA follows: TGTGCCAGCAGCTTATATCGCATCGGGACAGAGAATTCACCCCTCCACTTT.

The chain recombines TRBV19 with TRBJ1-5; no definite D call. Germline V gives CDR1 LNHDA, CDR2 SQIVND (reference sequence). This CDR3 is built from 16 residues. V was clipped by 5 bases and J by 0 bases, with 14 bases between them. The CDR3 nucleotides are TGTGCCAGTAGTCCCAGGCCACAGCCTAGCAATCAGCCCCAGCATTTT. This gives the protein CASSPRPQPSNQPQHF.

V usage is TRBV25-1 and J usage is TRBJ1-6; no clear D gene. The length of the CDR3 is 14 residues. CDR1 MGHDK and CDR2 SYGVNS come from the germline V gene. V was shortened by 3 bases and J by 4 bases, with 7 bases between the two germline ends. The CDR3 spells CASSDYNYNSPLHF. DNA of the CDR3: TGTGCCAGCAGTGATTATAATTATAATTCACCCCTCCACTTT.

This clone was detected a few times. This rearrangement joins TRBV2 to TRBJ2-7; 8 positions agree with TRBD1. Looked up from germline, CDR1 is SNHLY and CDR2 is FYNNEI. V gave up 7 bases and J gave up 3 bases; unmatched junction bases: 2. This CDR3 has 12 amino acids. The CDR3 region has the DNA TGTGCCAGCACTGGACAGGGCTACGAGCAGTACTTC. This encodes CASTGQGYEQYF.

CDR3 in amino acids: CASSEWTGGQPQHF. CDR3 nucleotide sequence: TGTGCCAGCAGTGAATGGACAGGTGGTCAGCCCCAGCATTTT. The V gene is TRBV6-1, the J gene TRBJ1-5; 7 positions match TRBD1. The CDR3 spans 14 residues. Trimming cost V 2 bases and J 6 bases; bases outside gene matches: 4. Germline assignment: CDR1 MNHNS and CDR2 SASEGT.

V usage is TRBV7-9 and J usage is TRBJ1-1; 7 bases match TRBD1. V trimming: 4 bases; J trimming: 0 bases; junction bases outside the gene matches: 5. The CDR3 length is 15 residues. CDR1 and CDR2 from the germline V gene are SEHNR and FQNEAQ (reference sequence). The CDR3 sequence: CASSSADRMNTEAFF. CDR3 coding DNA: TGTGCCAGCAGCTCGGCGGACAGGATGAACACTGAAGCTTTCTTT. Full variable domain (rest looked up from reference TRBV7-9 and TRBJ1-1): DTGVSQNPRHKITKRGQNVTFRCDPISEHNRLYWYRQTLGQGPEFLTYFQNEAQLEKSRLLSDRFSAERPKGSFSTLEIQRTEQGDSAMYLCASSSADRMNTEAFFGQGTRLTVV.

V is TRBV19 and J is TRBJ1-5; 10 nucleotides agree with TRBD1. The V segment lost 8 bases and the J segment 5 bases; nucleotides outside the gene matches: 9. Looked up from germline, CDR1 is LNHDA and CDR2 is SQIVND (reference sequence). This CDR3 comprises 15 residues. The CDR3 loop is CASAFGTGVYQPQHF. Written as DNA, the CDR3 is TGTGCCAGTGCTTTCGGGACAGGGGTCTATCAGCCCCAGCATTTT.

The chain uses TRBV2 and TRBJ2-2; D ambiguous. The ends were cut back, 5 bases at V and 6 bases at J, with 10 bases in the middle. Germline V gives CDR1 SNHLY, CDR2 FYNNEI. This CDR3 is built from 13 residues. This CDR3 is CASSLRSSGELFF. CDR3 sequence (DNA): TGTGCCAGCAGTTTAAGGTCGTCCGGGGAGCTGTTTTTT.

V and J are TRBV7-2 and TRBJ2-7, with D perhaps matching TRBD1 (5 bases). Per the germline V gene, CDR1 is SGHTA and CDR2 is FQGNSA. The CDR3 covers 14 residues. Trimming took 1 base from V and 6 from J, leaving 13 bases between them. Here the CDR3 reads CASSLEVGVSEQYF. Here the CDR3 DNA reads TGTGCCAGCAGCTTAGAGGTAGGGGTCAGCGAGCAGTACTTC. The complete variable domain, with remaining parts taken from reference TRBV7-2 and TRBJ2-7, reads GAGVSQSPSNKVTEKGKDVELRCDPISGHTALYWYRQSLGQGLEFLIYFQGNSAPDKSGLPSDRFSAERTGGSVSTLTIQRTQQEDSAVYLCASSLEVGVSEQYFGPGTRLTVT.

The chain couples TRBV18 to TRBJ1-3; 7 bases agree with TRBD1. V trimming: 6 bases; J trimming: 0 bases; junction bases outside the gene matches: 2. Germline CDR1 KGHSH, CDR2 LQKENI. This CDR3 comprises 14 residues. The CDR3 sequence is CASSRGGSGNTIYF. The CDR3 nucleotides read TGTGCCAGCTCCAGGGGGGGCTCTGGAAACACCATATATTTT.

V usage is TRBV11-3 and J usage is TRBJ1-1; D unresolved. CDR3 length: 15 residues. Deletions cut 1 base from V and 0 bases from J, with 9 bases between. Germline CDR1 SGHNT, CDR2 YENEEA. The CDR3 nucleotides read TGTGCCAGCAGCTTAGTGGCGGGTATGAACACTGAAGCTTTCTTT. Translated, it gives CASSLVAGMNTEAFF.

The chain is built from TRBV9 and TRBJ1-2; D is unclear. The CDR3 totals 13 residues. V lost 4 bases, J lost 2 bases, and 9 bases lay in between. From germline, CDR1 is SGDLS and CDR2 YYNGEE. The CDR3 region is CASSSTSNYGYTF. CDR3 nucleotide sequence: TGTGCCAGCAGCTCGACGTCGAACTATGGCTACACCTTC.

The chain is built from TRBV3-1 (or the pseudogene TRBV3-2) and TRBJ1-3, with 7 bases that match TRBD1. This CDR3 has 14 residues. Losses at the gene ends were 2 bases for V and 3 bases for J; bases not matched to a gene: 1. Germline V lookup: CDR1 LGHDT, CDR2 YNNKEL (reference sequence). The CDR3 loop is CASSQRDSGNTIYF. CDR3 nucleotides: TGTGCCAGCAGCCAAAGGGACAGTGGAAACACCATATATTTT.

The gene calls are TRBV18 and TRBJ1-1, with D possibly being TRBD1 (6 bases). Germline V gene data show CDR1 as KGHSH and CDR2 as LQKENI. Deletions cut 2 bases from V and 10 bases from J, with 11 bases between. There are 12 residues in the CDR3. The CDR3 coding sequence is TGTGCCAGCTCACCATTCGAGGGGGGAGCTTTCTTT. Its translation is CASSPFEGGAFF.

J is TRBJ2-3 and V is TRBV5-1; 10 bases agree with TRBD2. The ends lost 0 bases at V and 5 bases at J; junction bases unmatched: 9. The CDR3 runs to 17 residues. CDR1 and CDR2 from the germline V gene are SGHRS and YFSETQ. The DNA for the CDR3 is TGCGCCAGCAGCTTGGAAAAGCGGGGGGGCCTGGTAGATACGCAGTATTTT. As protein: CASSLEKRGGLVDTQYF.

V is TRBV18 and J is TRBJ1-1; D gene unclear. Germline V gene data show CDR1 as KGHSH and CDR2 as LQKENI. Trimming shortened V by 1 base and J by 1 base, and 1 base separated the two germline ends. The CDR3 extends over 12 amino acids. CDR3 amino acids: CASSPQNTEAFF. DNA of the CDR3: TGTGCCAGCTCACCACAGAACACTGAAGCTTTCTTT.

The chain joins TRBV24-1 to TRBJ2-2; 8 nucleotides match TRBD1. The V segment lost 2 bases and the J segment 3 bases; nucleotides outside the gene matches: 1. Germline-derived CDR1 and CDR2 are KGHDR and SFDVKD. This CDR3 is 15 amino acids long. In DNA form, the CDR3 reads TGTGCCACCAGTGATTCGGGACAGGACACCGGGGAGCTGTTTTTT. Translated: CATSDSGQDTGELFF.

This chain joins TRBV9 and TRBJ2-1, with TRBD2 matching over 11 bases. V was pared by 0 bases and J by 3 bases, with 8 bases of the junction left unmatched. The CDR3 extends over 18 amino acids. Germline assignment: CDR1 SGDLS and CDR2 YYNGEE. This CDR3 is CASSVGGSGGDIYNEQFF. CDR3 DNA: TGTGCCAGCAGCGTAGGAGGTAGCGGGGGGGACATCTACAATGAGCAGTTCTTC.

The chain joins TRBV5-1 to TRBJ1-1, with TRBD1 matching 8 bases. Germline loops: CDR1 SGHRS, CDR2 YFSETQ. Trimming cost V 0 bases and J 4 bases; bases outside gene matches: 2. The CDR3 is 14 residues long. CDR3 loop: CASSLVQGGTEAFF. CDR3 in DNA: TGCGCCAGCAGCTTGGTACAGGGGGGCACTGAAGCTTTCTTT.

V is TRBV14 and J is TRBJ2-1; tentative D call: TRBD2 (6 bases). The CDR3 is 15 amino acids. V was shortened by 2 bases and J by 4 bases, with 12 bases between the two germline ends. The germline gives CDR1 SGHDN, CDR2 FVKESK. The CDR3 sequence: CASSQTGVKYNEQFF. CDR3 coding DNA: TGTGCCAGCAGCCAAACGGGAGTGAAGTACAATGAGCAGTTCTTC. The full variable domain, rest sourced from reference TRBV14 and TRBJ2-1, is EAGVTQFPSHSVIEKGQTVTLRCDPISGHDNLYWYRRVMGKEIKFLLHFVKESKQDESGMPNNRFLAERTGGTYSTLKVQPAELEDSGVYFCASSQTGVKYNEQFFGPGTRLTVL.

The chain carries TRBV7-9 and TRBJ2-3; D ambiguous. With 5 bases removed from V and 4 bases from J, the gap between germline ends came to 10 bases. Germline CDR1 and CDR2: SEHNR and FQNEAQ (reference sequence). The CDR3 is 13 amino acids. The CDR3 here is CASSTIRPDTQYF. CDR3 DNA sequence: TGTGCCAGCAGCACGATCAGGCCAGATACGCAGTATTTT. Full variable domain (missing parts from reference TRBV7-9 and TRBJ2-3): DTGVSQNPRHKITKRGQNVTFRCDPISEHNRLYWYRQTLGQGPEFLTYFQNEAQLEKSRLLSDRFSAERPKGSFSTLEIQRTEQGDSAMYLCASSTIRPDTQYFGPGTRLTVL.

CDR3 amino acids: CASSEGDRRFSGNTIYF. In DNA form, the CDR3 reads TGTGCCAGCAGTGAGGGGGACAGGAGGTTCTCTGGAAACACCATATATTTT. J is TRBJ1-3 and V is TRBV6-1; 8 bases agree with TRBD1. The CDR3 runs to 17 residues. With 3 bases clipped from V and 0 bases from J, the junction kept 7 bases outside the gene matches. Germline V gene lookup returns CDR1 MNHNS and CDR2 SASEGT.

This chain connects TRBV19 to TRBJ1-2; 10 bases map to TRBD1. This CDR3 has 14 amino acids. CDR1 and CDR2 from the germline V gene are LNHDA and SQIVND (reference sequence). The V segment lost 4 bases and the J segment 7 bases; nucleotides outside the gene matches: 6. The DNA for the CDR3 is TGTGCCAGTAGTACCCGACAGGGGGCTGCTGGCTACACCTTC. This gives the protein CASSTRQGAAGYTF.

The rearrangement uses TRBV24-1 and TRBJ2-1; D perhaps matches TRBD2 (6 bases). V dropped 4 bases and J dropped 6 bases, with 9 bases sitting between them. The CDR3 runs 13 residues. The germline V gene has CDR1 KGHDR and CDR2 SFDVKD. CDR3 sequence: CATSDGSFNEQFF. CDR3 nucleotides: TGTGCCACCAGTGACGGGAGTTTCAATGAGCAGTTCTTC.